Each of the 31 T cell receptor beta chains below was sequenced from the same sample in a study of CD8 T cells in ankylosing spondylitis. TCRdb passed the 5' RACE reads through MiXCR, listing each CDR3 protein once. This sample has 150,000 to 200,000 distinct CDR3 sequences, with under 35% found just once. Specimen: synovial fluid, either unsorted or a sorted T cell fraction (not recorded which). Every receptor here comes from a male donor with ankylosing spondylitis.

The chain carries TRBV18 and TRBJ2-7; 11 nucleotides agree with TRBD2. The J segment lost 6 bases and the V segment lost 5 bases, leaving 9 bases of the junction unmatched. The CDR3 loop spans 15 amino acids. Germline CDR1 is KGHSH and CDR2 is LQKENI. The CDR3 protein is CASSLVGTSGIEQYF. In DNA, the CDR3 is TGTGCCAGCTCATTGGTCGGGACTAGCGGTATCGAGCAGTACTTC.

J is TRBJ2-1 and V is TRBV5-1; TRBD1 or TRBD2 may be the D gene (5 bases each). Trimming shortened V by 5 bases and J by 4 bases, and 19 bases separated the two germline ends. The CDR3 consists of 16 residues. In germline, CDR1 is SGHRS, CDR2 YFSETQ. The CDR3 DNA follows: TGCGCCAGCAGACCCTCCACGTTGGGGGTTTACAATGAGCAGTTCTTC. Protein: CASRPSTLGVYNEQFF.

This clonotype was seen at least ten times. This chain links TRBV7-2 with TRBJ1-2; 7 nucleotides match TRBD1. The germline gives CDR1 SGHTA, CDR2 FQGNSA. V lost 5 bases, J lost 4 bases, and 10 bases stayed unmatched. This CDR3 is 15 amino acids long. The CDR3 sequence is CASSRPGQISYGYTF. The CDR3 DNA follows: TGTGCCAGCAGCCGACCGGGACAGATATCCTATGGCTACACCTTC.

This clonotype is a singleton in its sample. The V call is TRBV28, the J call TRBJ1-2, with a weak D call TRBD1 (6 bases). CDR1 is MDHEN, CDR2 SYDVKM, per germline. This CDR3 is built from 15 residues. Trimming pared 4 bases from V and 2 bases from J, leaving 14 bases between. This chain's CDR3 is CASSSADRTNYGYTF. CDR3 nucleotide sequence: TGTGCCAGCAGTTCCGCCGACAGGACAAACTATGGCTACACCTTC.

This sequence joins TRBV7-9 and TRBJ2-7; D might be TRBD1 (5 bases). CDR3 size: 17 residues. Germline V gene data show CDR1 as SEHNR and CDR2 as FQNEAQ (reference sequence). The V end was cut by 0 bases, the J end by 6 bases, with 21 bases between. The CDR3 DNA reads as TGTGCCAGCAGCTTAGCGGGTGGGGCCTCGGGTACGGGCGAGCAGTACTTC. This codes for CASSLAGGASGTGEQYF.

The chain uses TRBV7-2 and TRBJ1-1, with TRBD1 matching 8 bases. Germline V gene lookup returns CDR1 SGHTA and CDR2 FQGNSA. The CDR3 loop spans 15 amino acids. The V gene end was trimmed by 5 bases and the J gene end by 1 base; junction bases not matched to a gene: 6. This chain's CDR3 is CASSTRTGRNTEAFF. CDR3 sequence (DNA): TGTGCCAGCAGCACCCGGACAGGGCGGAACACTGAAGCTTTCTTT.

The V gene is TRBV11-2, the J gene TRBJ2-7; tentatively, D is TRBD1 (5 bases). Trimming shortened V by 4 bases and J by 2 bases, and 9 bases separated the two germline ends. The CDR3 has 13 residues. Germline lookup yields CDR1 SGHAT and CDR2 FQNNGV. Here the CDR3 reads CASSSLTAYEQYF. DNA of the CDR3: TGTGCCAGCAGCTCCCTGACAGCCTACGAGCAGTACTTC. Complete variable domain (other parts from reference TRBV11-2 and TRBJ2-7): EAGVAQSPRYKIIEKRQSVAFWCNPISGHATLYWYQQILGQGPKLLIQFQNNGVVDDSQLPKDRFSAERLKGVDSTLKIQPAKLEDSAVYLCASSSLTAYEQYFGPGTRLTVT.

This clonotype occurred many times. This sequence joins TRBV10-3 and TRBJ1-2; TRBD1 is a possible D gene (5 bases). V lost 5 bases and J lost 3, with 10 bases in between. The CDR3 runs to 13 residues. Germline CDR1 reads ENHRY; CDR2 reads SYGVKD. DNA of the CDR3: TGTGCCATCAGTCAAGAACAGGACTATGGCTACACCTTC. Residues: CAISQEQDYGYTF.

This clonotype was observed a handful of times. V usage is TRBV4-3 and J usage is TRBJ2-7; tentative D call: TRBD1 (6 bases). Trimming stripped 0 bases from V and 4 bases from J, with 16 bases between. The CDR3 extends over 16 amino acids. Germline CDR1 reads LGHNA; CDR2 reads YSLEER. CDR3 coding DNA: TGCGCCAGCAGCCAAGAAGGGGGTTCACCTACGTACGAGCAGTACTTC. It specifies CASSQEGGSPTYEQYF.

The CDR3 spells CASSLGQTEAFF. The CDR3 DNA follows: TGTGCCAGCAGCTTAGGTCAGACTGAAGCTTTCTTT. V and J are TRBV11-3 and TRBJ1-1; no clear D. V dropped 1 base and J dropped 5 bases, with 5 bases sitting between them. CDR1 is SGHNT and CDR2 is YENEEA in the germline V gene. CDR3 length: 12 amino acids.

This clonotype was counted only a few times. The CDR3 sequence is CSARDFSGVSYEQYF. The CDR3 DNA sequence: TGCAGTGCTAGAGATTTTAGCGGGGTCTCCTACGAGCAGTACTTC. The rearrangement joins TRBV20-1 to TRBJ2-7; 8 bases fit TRBD2. The V and J ends lost 0 bases and 0 bases, in that order; junction bases with no gene match: 4. Germline loops: CDR1 DFQATT, CDR2 SNEGSKA (reference sequence). This CDR3 comprises 15 residues.

This clonotype was found a few times. The J gene is TRBJ2-3, the V gene TRBV29-1; the D is unclear. This CDR3 contains 12 residues. In germline, CDR1 is SQVTM, CDR2 ANQGSEA. The ends were cut back, 4 bases at V and 0 bases at J, with 5 bases in the middle. The CDR3: CSVGASTDTQYF. Written as DNA, the CDR3 is TGCAGCGTTGGAGCTAGCACAGATACGCAGTATTTT.

This clonotype was found many times. The genes are TRBV7-2 and TRBJ2-1; D call uncertain. V lost 5 bases and J 5 bases, leaving 10 bases between the germline ends. The germline V gene has CDR1 SGHTA and CDR2 FQGNSA. This CDR3 is 13 amino acids long. The CDR3, as DNA: TGTGCCAGCAGCGTGACCCACAACAATGAGCAGTTCTTC. It translates to CASSVTHNNEQFF.

This clonotype was seen at least ten times. V gene TRBV30 combines with J gene TRBJ1-2; a possible D gene is TRBD1 (5 bases). Trimming cost V 4 bases and J 5 bases, with 14 bases left between them. CDR3 size: 13 residues. Germline assignment: CDR1 GTSNPN and CDR2 SVGIG (reference sequence). The CDR3 DNA sequence: TGTGCCTGGAATGGCCAGGGACTTTATGGCTACACCTTC. It translates to CAWNGQGLYGYTF.

The chain uses TRBV6-1 and TRBJ1-6, with unresolved D. The CDR3 covers 15 residues. CDR1 and CDR2 (germline): MNHNS, SASEGT. With 3 bases removed from V and 0 bases from J, the gap between germline ends came to 6 bases. The CDR3 sequence is CASSEVHSYNSPLHF. CDR3 DNA sequence: TGTGCCAGCAGTGAGGTTCACTCCTATAATTCACCCCTCCACTTT.

This clonotype was found a few times. The chain combines TRBV5-1 with TRBJ2-3; D remains ambiguous. The CDR3 loop spans 15 amino acids. Germline V gives CDR1 SGHRS, CDR2 YFSETQ. V was clipped by 0 bases and J by 2 bases, with 10 bases between them. CDR3 region: CASSLAGLNTDTQYF. As DNA, the CDR3 is TGCGCCAGCAGCTTGGCCGGGCTAAACACAGATACGCAGTATTTT.

The chain carries TRBV12-3 or TRBV12-4 and TRBJ2-2; D gene ambiguous. The CDR3 covers 15 residues. Trimming took off 5 bases at V and 1 base at J, with 11 bases between the two ends. This CDR3 reads CASSPRALNTGELFF. CDR3 DNA sequence: TGTGCCAGCAGTCCTCGGGCCTTGAACACCGGGGAGCTGTTTTTT.

The chain links TRBV7-2 to TRBJ1-5, with D hard to call. V was clipped by 1 base and J by 7 bases, with 11 bases between them. This CDR3 contains 14 residues. The V gene's germline CDR1 is SGHTA and CDR2 FQGNSA. The CDR3 region is CASSLDGKGQPQHF. The CDR3 DNA reads TGTGCCAGCAGCTTAGATGGAAAAGGACAGCCCCAGCATTTT.

This clonotype was observed a few times. The rearrangement links TRBV27 to TRBJ1-5; tentatively, D is TRBD1 (5 bases). The germline V gene encodes CDR1 MNHEY and CDR2 SMNVEV (reference sequence). The CDR3 contains 18 residues. Trimming pared 6 bases from V and 0 bases from J, leaving 21 bases between. In DNA, the CDR3 is TGTGCCAGCAGACCAACGGGGGATCAAGTACTTAGCAATCAGCCCCAGCATTTT. Its protein is CASRPTGDQVLSNQPQHF.

This clonotype came up a few times. The CDR3 region is CASSFSQVAGGEDTQYF. The CDR3 DNA reads as TGCGCCAGCAGTTTCTCCCAGGTGGCGGGGGGGGAAGATACGCAGTATTTT. The J gene is TRBJ2-3, the V gene TRBV4-1; TRBD2 matches at 9 bases. CDR1 and CDR2 (germline): MGHRA, YSYEKL. V trimming: 6 bases; J trimming: 5 bases; junction bases outside the gene matches: 15. The length of the CDR3 is 17 residues.

This sequence joins TRBV20-1 and TRBJ2-7, with D possibly TRBD1 on 6 matching bases. From germline, CDR1 is DFQATT and CDR2 SNEGSKA (reference sequence). Trimming took 5 bases from V and 4 from J, leaving 15 bases between them. This CDR3 comprises 13 residues. CDR3 amino acids: CSAPGTNTYEQYF. Written as DNA, the CDR3 is TGCAGTGCTCCCGGGACAAATACTTACGAGCAGTACTTC.

This clonotype has more than one count but fewer than ten. CDR3: CSAEGGAAKNIQYF. The CDR3 nucleotides read TGCAGTGCCGAAGGGGGGGCGGCCAAAAACATTCAGTACTTC. The rearrangement joins TRBV20-1 to TRBJ2-4; tentatively, D is TRBD2 (7 bases). The CDR3 consists of 14 residues. Per germline, CDR1 DFQATT and CDR2 SNEGSKA (reference sequence). With 6 bases removed from V and 1 base from J, the gap between germline ends came to 13 bases.

The chain has TRBV20-1 and TRBJ2-4; D is possibly TRBD2 (6 bases). Germline V CDR1 and CDR2: DFQATT, SNEGSKA (reference sequence). This CDR3 has 13 residues. V was trimmed by 4 bases and J by 0 bases, leaving 7 bases between them. The DNA for the CDR3 is TGCAGTGCTAAAGCGGGAGCCAAAAACATTCAGTACTTC. It translates to CSAKAGAKNIQYF.

The sample holds many counts of this clonotype. V is TRBV11-2 and J is TRBJ2-5; D may correspond to TRBD1 or TRBD2 (5 bases each). Trimming cost V 4 bases and J 2 bases, with 14 bases left between them. CDR3 length equals 15 residues. Germline V gene data show CDR1 as SGHAT and CDR2 as FQNNGV. CDR3 nucleotide sequence: TGTGCCAGCAGCTCCCTGGTGGGGACGCAAGAGACCCAGTACTTC. This codes for CASSSLVGTQETQYF.

This clonotype was observed a few times. The CDR3 sequence: CASRATGGGEAFF. The CDR3 nucleotides read TGTGCCAGCAGGGCCACGGGGGGCGGTGAAGCTTTCTTT. The V gene is TRBV12-3 or TRBV12-4, the J gene TRBJ1-1; possibly TRBD1 for D (6 bases). The V and J ends lost 6 bases and 7 bases respectively, with 15 bases between them. The CDR3 runs 13 residues.

This clonotype came up many times. The rearrangement uses TRBV29-1 and TRBJ1-1; TRBD1 is a possible D gene (5 bases). Germline loops: CDR1 SQVTM, CDR2 ANQGSEA. This CDR3 contains 13 residues. Trimming cost V 1 base and J 10 bases, with 16 bases left between them. The CDR3 loop reads CSVEVWQGGAAFF. The CDR3 DNA sequence: TGCAGCGTTGAAGTTTGGCAGGGTGGTGCAGCTTTCTTT.

This clonotype was detected only once. This chain joins TRBV2 and TRBJ2-1; 7 bases are shared with TRBD1. The CDR3 has 14 amino acids. Germline V gene data show CDR1 as SNHLY and CDR2 as FYNNEI. The V segment lost 7 bases and the J segment 0 bases; nucleotides outside the gene matches: 3. The CDR3 spells CASMAGGSYNEQFF. The CDR3 DNA follows: TGTGCCAGCATGGCAGGGGGCTCCTACAATGAGCAGTTCTTC.

This clonotype has just a few counts. J is TRBJ2-4 and V is TRBV7-2; D is uncertain. Trimming took off 1 base at V and 5 bases at J, with 9 bases between the two ends. There are 14 residues in the CDR3. Germline CDR1 SGHTA, CDR2 FQGNSA. The CDR3 DNA reads as TGTGCCAGCAGCTTAGAACTTTGGCAAAACATTCAGTACTTC. Protein: CASSLELWQNIQYF.

The V gene is TRBV30, the J gene TRBJ2-2, with TRBD2 matching over 7 bases. V gave up 2 bases and J gave up 7 bases; unmatched junction bases: 4. Germline V gene data show CDR1 as GTSNPN and CDR2 as SVGIG (reference sequence). This CDR3 has 13 amino acids. Here the CDR3 reads CAWSPWGGGELFF. The CDR3 DNA sequence: TGTGCCTGGAGTCCCTGGGGGGGCGGGGAGCTGTTTTTT.

V is TRBV6-1 and J is TRBJ1-6; D is uncertain. Germline V lookup: CDR1 MNHNS, CDR2 SASEGT. V was cut by 6 bases and J by 0 bases, with 12 bases left in between. The length of the CDR3 is 16 residues. In DNA form, the CDR3 reads TGTGCCAGCAGGAGAGGAGGCAGCTCCTATAATTCACCCCTCCACTTT. It yields the protein CASRRGGSSYNSPLHF.

In this sample, this clonotype turned up a few times. The V and J genes are TRBV5-1 and TRBJ2-1; D unclear. Trimming removed 4 bases at V and 0 bases at J, with 14 bases between. CDR1 SGHRS and CDR2 YFSETQ come from the germline V gene. The CDR3 has 16 residues. CDR3 loop: CASSTLQAGSYNEQFF. CDR3 nucleotide sequence: TGCGCCAGCAGCACCCTTCAGGCTGGCTCCTACAATGAGCAGTTCTTC.